This TCR beta chain was obtained from a study of T cell responses to AZD1222 COVID-19 vaccine. CDR1 and CDR2 (germline): KGHSH, LQKENI. V was cut by 3 bases and J by 1 base, with 15 bases left in between. This CDR3 is built from 16 residues. With respect to this clone: The antigen is unknown.

Clones were sequenced by immunoSEQ multiplex PCR, and TCRdb holds only the in-frame ones, with some missing. Of 110,000 or so clones in the sample, about 87% were seen once. Study results and caveats: Only a handful of AZD1222 recipients, more than 5 in all, had baseline seropositivity. Regions left unmutated in variants are reportedly the target of nearly half of spike-specific TCRs.

Sequenced material: peripheral blood, taken 28 days after the second AZD1222 dose. The chain is built from TRBV18 and TRBJ1-1; tentative D call: TRBD1 (6 bases). This clonotype was obtained from an adult who received the AZD1222 COVID-19 vaccine. CDR3 bases: TGTGCCAGCTCACCGAGACAGGTGGTTTCGAACACTGAAGCTTTCTTT. It yields the protein CASSPRQVVSNTEAFF.